The table lists the clone carrying this T cell receptor beta chain with many counts. No antigen is known for it. The CDR3 is 18 amino acids. The trim removed 5 bases at V and 0 bases at J, leaving 8 bases unmatched. Germline V gene lookup returns CDR1 SGHAT and CDR2 FQNNGV. Unsorted libraries used 2 million PBMCs kept at -80 degrees C. The record originates from a study of neurological immune-mediated disorders. The cDNA came from 5'RACE with 10-nucleotide random UMIs. TCRdb called the 5' RACE reads again in MiXCR, with one record for every CDR3 protein. The sample has about 74,000 distinct CDR3 sequences, around 5.2% seen once. Broader study findings: No expanded-clone CDR3 amino acid sequence recurred across subjects, suggesting private TCR-beta repertoires.

This receptor was taken from a man aged 18-30 years with multiple sclerosis. Sequencing was done on a sample of PBMCs. The chain couples TRBV11-2 to TRBJ2-1; 12 bases agree with TRBD2. The CDR3, as DNA: TGTGCCAGCAGCCGTACTAGCGGGAGGCTTAGCTCCTACAATGAGCAGTTCTTC. Translated: CASSRTSGRLSSYNEQFF.